The 12 T cell receptor beta chains reported below all come from one sample, sequenced in a study of blood T cell repertoires in COVID-19. This table comes from immunoSEQ multiplex PCR, and its TCRdb copy is limited to in-frame clones, with some not included. The top ten hold about 2.9% of the sample, which has some 250,000 clones, under 90% seen once. Sequencing input: peripheral blood. The receptors here all came from a woman aged 60-75 years with active or convalescent COVID-19.

Of note for this clone: Compared with germline, one end of the junction differs, possibly owing to a read error. V and J are TRBV4-1 and TRBJ2-7; 11 bases map to TRBD2. The CDR3 sequence is 16 residues long. The germline gives CDR1 MGHRA, CDR2 YSYEKL. CDR3 coding DNA: TGCGCCAGCAGCAAAGAAGGGACTAGCGGCTCCTACGAGCAGTACTTC. It codes for CASSKEGTSGSYEQYF.

This chain uses TRBV15 with TRBJ2-1; possibly TRBD2 for D (6 bases). Trimming stripped 5 bases from V and 6 bases from J, with 14 bases between. Germline CDR1 is LNHNV and CDR2 is YYDKDF (reference sequence). CDR3 size: 14 residues. The CDR3 region has the DNA TGTGCCACCAGCGGGGGGATGGGGGGCAATGAGCAGTTCTTC. Its protein product is CATSGGMGGNEQFF.

CDR3 in amino acids: CASSYLGSSPLHF. The CDR3 DNA reads TGTGCCAGCAGCTACCTCGGTTCTTCACCCCTCCACTTT. V usage is TRBV5-4 and J usage is TRBJ1-6; D is unresolved. The CDR3 loop spans 13 amino acids. Per the germline V gene, CDR1 is SGHNT and CDR2 is YYREEE (reference sequence). Trimming removed 3 bases at V and 9 bases at J, with 10 bases between.

CDR3 nucleotide sequence: TGTGCCAGCAGTCGCGGACTAGCGGGCGTTGGCTACGAGCAGTACTTC. Translation: CASSRGLAGVGYEQYF. The chain uses TRBV6-2 or TRBV6-3 and TRBJ2-7; 11 nucleotides match TRBD2. The CDR3 sequence is 16 residues long. Germline-derived CDR1 and CDR2 are MNHEY and SVGEGT. V dropped 5 bases and J dropped 3; count of bases not matched to a gene: 9.

The CDR3 region has the DNA TGTGCCAGCAGCTTGCTTTCGGGGGACACTGAAGCTTTCTTT. As protein: CASSLLSGDTEAFF. The rearrangement uses TRBV7-8 and TRBJ1-1; perhaps TRBD1 as D (5 bases). Trimming cost V 3 bases and J 3 bases, with 11 bases left between them. CDR1 is SGHVS, CDR2 FQNEAQ, per germline. This CDR3 region has 14 residues. Drawing the rest from reference TRBV7-8 and TRBJ1-1, the complete variable domain is GAGVSQSPRYKVAKRGQDVALRCDPISGHVSLFWYQQALGQGPEFLTYFQNEAQLDKSGLPSDRFFAERPEGSVSTLKIQRTQQEDSAVYLCASSLLSGDTEAFFGQGTRLTVV.

This clone appeared a single time. The V call is TRBV11-2, the J call TRBJ2-5, with D perhaps TRBD2 (5 bases). This CDR3 contains 16 residues. Trimming stripped 0 bases from V and 4 bases from J, with 15 bases between. Germline lookup yields CDR1 SGHAT and CDR2 FQNNGV. CDR3 loop: CASSLERLGSGETQYF. CDR3 nucleotide sequence: TGTGCCAGCAGCTTAGAGCGCCTTGGGAGTGGAGAGACCCAGTACTTC.

V gene TRBV18 combines with J gene TRBJ1-2; no reliable D call. Germline CDR1 reads KGHSH; CDR2 reads LQKENI. V was clipped by 3 bases and J by 8 bases, with 19 bases between them. The CDR3 runs to 15 residues. The CDR3 DNA sequence: TGTGCCAGCTCACCTGCCCCAAGGAGCCGAACGGGCTACACCTTC. It specifies CASSPAPRSRTGYTF.

The rearrangement links TRBV4-2 to TRBJ2-3; no definite D call. From germline, CDR1 is LGHNA and CDR2 YNFKEQ. V was trimmed by 0 bases and J by 4 bases, leaving 11 bases between them. This CDR3 is built from 15 residues. As DNA, the CDR3 is TGTGCCAGCAGCCAAGATCCAGGTTGGGCAGATACGCAGTATTTT. It encodes CASSQDPGWADTQYF.

The chain couples TRBV7-2 to TRBJ2-5; 8 bases are a match to TRBD1. Germline V CDR1 and CDR2: SGHTA, FQGNSA. This CDR3 contains 15 residues. V shed 5 bases and J 5 bases; nucleotides not matched to a gene: 10. DNA of the CDR3: TGTGCCAGCAGCCCCTCCTCAGGGGGCTGGGAGACCCAGTACTTC. This gives the protein CASSPSSGGWETQYF.

This clone showed up just once. The chain uses TRBV4-3 and TRBJ2-3, with 10 bases that match TRBD2. After removal of 0 bases from V and 4 bases from J, the junction contained 7 bases not matched to a gene. The CDR3 loop spans 17 amino acids. Germline V gene sequence: CDR1 LGHNA, CDR2 YSLEER. The DNA for the CDR3 is TGCGCCAGCAGCCAAGAACCTAGCGGGGGAGGGGCAGATACGCAGTATTTT. Residues: CASSQEPSGGGADTQYF.

V usage is TRBV5-1 and J usage is TRBJ2-1, with D maybe TRBD2 (6 bases). The CDR3 has 16 residues. CDR1 is SGHRS and CDR2 is YFSETQ in the germline V gene. Trimming stripped 4 bases from V and 9 bases from J, with 23 bases between. The CDR3 coding sequence is TGCGCCAGCAGCCGATTGTTCGGGGGTAAACGAGGTGAGCAGTTCTTC. Amino acids: CASSRLFGGKRGEQFF.

The rearrangement links TRBV29-1 to TRBJ2-7, with TRBD1 identical over 7 bases. The V segment lost 4 bases and the J segment 0 bases; nucleotides outside the gene matches: 12. This CDR3 spans 16 amino acids. The germline V gene encodes CDR1 SQVTM and CDR2 ANQGSEA. The CDR3 nucleotides are TGCAGCGTTGTGGGGTTTCGGGACAGTGGCTCCTACGAGCAGTACTTC. It codes for CSVVGFRDSGSYEQYF.